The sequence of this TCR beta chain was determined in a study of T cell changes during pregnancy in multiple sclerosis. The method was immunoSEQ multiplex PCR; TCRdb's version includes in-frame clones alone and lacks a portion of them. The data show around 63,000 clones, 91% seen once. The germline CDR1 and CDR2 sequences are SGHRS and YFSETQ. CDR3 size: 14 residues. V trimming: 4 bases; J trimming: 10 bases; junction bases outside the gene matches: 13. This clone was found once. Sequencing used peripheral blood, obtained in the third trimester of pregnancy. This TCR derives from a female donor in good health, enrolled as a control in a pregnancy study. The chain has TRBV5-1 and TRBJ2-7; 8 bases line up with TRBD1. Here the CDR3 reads CASSQSGQGGEQYF. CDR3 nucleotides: TGCGCCAGCAGCCAAAGCGGACAGGGTGGTGAACAGTACTTC.